This passage covers 13 T cell receptor beta chains from one sample sequenced in a study of T cell responses to AZD1222 COVID-19 vaccine. Profiled with immunoSEQ multiplex PCR; TCRdb holds only in-frame clones, not every one. Among approximately 170,000 clones listed, approximately 92% were seen once. The specimen was peripheral blood, collected on day 0 of AZD1222 vaccination. The receptors here all came from an adult in good health.

CDR3 nucleotide sequence: TGTGCCTGGAGTGGGGGACAGGGAACTAATGAAAAACTGTTTTTT. It translates to CAWSGGQGTNEKLFF. V gene TRBV30 combines with J gene TRBJ1-4, with 9 positions matching TRBD1. Germline V gene sequence: CDR1 GTSNPN, CDR2 SVGIG (reference sequence). The length of the CDR3 is 15 residues. J gave up 1 base and V 1 base, and 1 base lay outside the gene matches.

V usage is TRBV29-1 and J usage is TRBJ2-7; unclear D gene. The CDR3 runs to 12 residues. V gave up 5 bases and J gave up 3 bases, with 11 bases separating them. In germline, CDR1 is SQVTM, CDR2 ANQGSEA. CDR3 nucleotide sequence: TGCAGCGTTAAGGACGGGTACTACGAGCAGTACTTC. This codes for CSVKDGYYEQYF.

The chain employs TRBV19 and TRBJ2-7; possible D gene TRBD2, 6 bases. Germline V CDR1 and CDR2: LNHDA, SQIVND (reference sequence). The V end was cut by 3 bases, the J end by 4 bases, with 7 bases between. The CDR3 spans 12 residues. The CDR3 here is CASSIGRYEQYF. CDR3 nucleotide sequence: TGTGCCAGTAGTATCGGGAGATACGAGCAGTACTTC.

This clone has only one observation. The rearrangement joins TRBV28 to TRBJ2-3, with D maybe TRBD2 (7 bases). The V gene lost 5 bases and the J gene lost 4 bases, with 13 bases spanning the gap. This CDR3 is 14 amino acids long. Germline assignment: CDR1 MDHEN and CDR2 SYDVKM. The CDR3 here is CASSRTGGADTQYF. The CDR3 nucleotides read TGTGCCAGCAGTAGGACGGGGGGCGCAGATACGCAGTATTTT.

V is TRBV15 and J is TRBJ2-7; possible D gene TRBD2, 5 bases. V lost 1 base and J 0 bases, leaving 10 bases between the germline ends. The CDR3 sequence is 15 residues long. CDR1 is LNHNV and CDR2 is YYDKDF in the germline V gene (reference sequence). The CDR3: CATSRGYGDSYEQYF. Here the CDR3 DNA reads TGTGCCACCAGCAGAGGCTACGGGGACTCCTACGAGCAGTACTTC.

The J gene is TRBJ2-3, the V gene TRBV20-1; tentative D call: TRBD2 (5 bases). This CDR3 region has 15 residues. Trimming removed 3 bases from V and 5 bases from J, with 18 bases in between. Germline loops: CDR1 DFQATT, CDR2 SNEGSKA (reference sequence). CDR3 in amino acids: CSASPTVPAGDTQYF. DNA of the CDR3: TGCAGTGCTAGTCCGACGGTCCCTGCGGGAGATACGCAGTATTTT.

The CDR3 DNA reads TGTGCCAGCAGCTTCGGAAGCCCTAGCGGGGAGCTGTTTTTT. This gives the protein CASSFGSPSGELFF. The rearrangement joins TRBV5-5 to TRBJ2-2; D is unclear. CDR1 is SGHKS, CDR2 YYEKEE, per germline (reference sequence). The CDR3 is 14 residues long. Deletions cut 2 bases from V and 7 bases from J, with 12 bases between. The whole variable domain, filled in from reference TRBV5-5 and TRBJ2-2, reads DAGVTQSPTHLIKTRGQQVTLRCSPISGHKSVSWYQQVLGQGPQFIFQYYEKEERGRGNFPDRFSARQFPNYSSELNVNALLLGDSALYLCASSFGSPSGELFFGEGSRLTVL.

The V call is TRBV6-4, the J call TRBJ1-1; TRBD1 is a possible D gene (5 bases). This CDR3 has 16 amino acids. The germline V gene has CDR1 MRHNA and CDR2 SNTAGT. V shed 4 bases and J shed 5 bases, with 20 bases lying between them. The CDR3 spells CASSASPVGAGTEAFF. In DNA, the CDR3 is TGTGCCAGCAGTGCGTCGCCTGTAGGGGCAGGGACTGAAGCTTTCTTT.

This clone was counted a single time. The V gene is TRBV15, the J gene TRBJ2-3; the D is unclear. Germline V CDR1 and CDR2: LNHNV, YYDKDF (reference sequence). V lost 5 bases and J 6 bases, leaving 18 bases between the germline ends. The CDR3 totals 15 residues. In nucleotides, the CDR3 is TGTGCCACCAGCCCACGGGCGTGGCCCCCGGATACGCAGTATTTT. It translates to CATSPRAWPPDTQYF.

This rearrangement joins TRBV4-3 to TRBJ1-2, with D unclear. This CDR3 comprises 15 residues. Germline V gene data show CDR1 as LGHNA and CDR2 as YSLEER. The ends were cut back, 2 bases at V and 1 base at J, with 11 bases in the middle. The CDR3 DNA sequence: TGCGCCAGCAGCCAAACCTTTCGGGATAACTATGGCTACACCTTC. Its translation: CASSQTFRDNYGYTF.

The rearrangement uses TRBV2 and TRBJ1-5; 8 bases are shared with TRBD1. The CDR3 runs 13 residues. V shed 4 bases and J 7 bases; nucleotides not matched to a gene: 3. From germline, CDR1 is SNHLY and CDR2 FYNNEI. The DNA for the CDR3 is TGTGCCAGCAGTGTTCAGGGGGCCCAGCCCCAGCATTTT. Translation: CASSVQGAQPQHF.

This chain connects TRBV25-1 to TRBJ1-2, with D hard to call. CDR3 size: 10 residues. The germline gives CDR1 MGHDK, CDR2 SYGVNS. V was trimmed by 3 bases and J by 7 bases, leaving 3 bases between them. The CDR3 DNA sequence: TGTGCCAGCAGTGACACTGGCTACACCTTC. It codes for CASSDTGYTF.

The chain carries TRBV29-1 and TRBJ2-7; 8 bases align to TRBD1. CDR3 size: 13 residues. J gave up 6 bases and V 2 bases, and 6 bases lay outside the gene matches. Germline CDR1 SQVTM, CDR2 ANQGSEA. The CDR3 DNA is TGCAGCGTTGAAACGGCCACAGGGGGCGAGCAGTACGTC. Protein sequence: CSVETATGGEQYV.